The rows below give T cell receptor beta chains drawn from one sample of a study of graft-versus-host responses after intestinal transplantation. Sequencing was performed with immunoSEQ multiplex PCR; in TCRdb, only in-frame clones are kept and a portion is missing. The profile shows over 75,000 clones, more than 75% of them singletons. The source material was PBMCs, sampled 255 days after intestinal transplant. The source is a human patient who received an intestinal transplant, so some T cells may come from the graft donor. The CDR3 runs from the conserved cysteine through the conserved F or W. The order of the fields is clone size, D gene, V gene, J gene, CDR3 DNA, CDR3 protein. D genes are given only for firm matches. Only some rows state a clone size, as once, few, many or a class for expanded clones.

clone size: medium-sized
D gene: TRBD2
V gene: TRBV6-1
J gene: TRBJ2-5
CDR3 DNA: TGTGCCAGCAGTGGACTAGCGGGGGGACAAGAGACCCAGTACTTC
CDR3 protein: CASSGLAGGQETQYF

clone size: NA
D gene: NA
V gene: TRBV12-1
J gene: TRBJ1-2
CDR3 DNA: TGTGCCAGCAGCTTTGAGCGTGGCAAAACGGTCTATGGCTACACCTTC
CDR3 protein: CASSFERGKTVYGYTF

clone size: NA
D gene: TRBD2
V gene: TRBV6-4
J gene: TRBJ2-1
CDR3 DNA: TGTGCCAGCAGTGATCCGTTGTCGGGGGGGCCGGATGAGCAGTTCTTC
CDR3 protein: CASSDPLSGGPDEQFF

clone size: NA
D gene: TRBD1
V gene: TRBV27
J gene: TRBJ1-6
CDR3 DNA: TGTGCCAGCAGTTTACGGACAGGGCCTAATTCACCCCTCCACTTT
CDR3 protein: CASSLRTGPNSPLHF

clone size: NA
D gene: NA
V gene: TRBV5-8
J gene: TRBJ2-7
CDR3 DNA: TGTGCCAGCAGCTTCCGGGAAGTCGAGCAGTACTTC
CDR3 protein: CASSFREVEQYF

clone size: once
D gene: NA
V gene: TRBV10-2
J gene: TRBJ2-1
CDR3 DNA: TGCGCCAGCAGTGAGAGTGAGAGGTTTTCCACTAGCAATGAGCAGTTCTTC
CDR3 protein: CASSESERFSTSNEQFF

clone size: NA
D gene: TRBD2
V gene: TRBV2
J gene: TRBJ2-1
CDR3 DNA: TGTGCCAGCGGAGCGGGACCCTACAATGAGCAGTTCTTC
CDR3 protein: CASGAGPYNEQFF

clone size: NA
D gene: TRBD1
V gene: TRBV5-1
J gene: TRBJ2-5
CDR3 DNA: TGCGCCAGCAGCTTGGGACAGGGGGCCTCCGAGACCCAGTACTTC
CDR3 protein: CASSLGQGASETQYF

clone size: NA
D gene: NA
V gene: TRBV2
J gene: TRBJ1-1
CDR3 DNA: TGTGCCAGCAGAGAGGGACCGCTGAACACTGAAACTTTCTTT
CDR3 protein: CASREGPLNTETFF

clone size: NA
D gene: NA
V gene: TRBV9
J gene: TRBJ2-3
CDR3 DNA: TGTGCCAGCAGCGTAGGTAGAAATACGCAGTATTTT
CDR3 protein: CASSVGRNTQYF

clone size: once
D gene: NA
V gene: TRBV5-6
J gene: TRBJ2-5
CDR3 DNA: TGTGCCAGCGGATCCCCAGGGCGCGAACGGACCCAGTACTTC
CDR3 protein: CASGSPGRERTQYF